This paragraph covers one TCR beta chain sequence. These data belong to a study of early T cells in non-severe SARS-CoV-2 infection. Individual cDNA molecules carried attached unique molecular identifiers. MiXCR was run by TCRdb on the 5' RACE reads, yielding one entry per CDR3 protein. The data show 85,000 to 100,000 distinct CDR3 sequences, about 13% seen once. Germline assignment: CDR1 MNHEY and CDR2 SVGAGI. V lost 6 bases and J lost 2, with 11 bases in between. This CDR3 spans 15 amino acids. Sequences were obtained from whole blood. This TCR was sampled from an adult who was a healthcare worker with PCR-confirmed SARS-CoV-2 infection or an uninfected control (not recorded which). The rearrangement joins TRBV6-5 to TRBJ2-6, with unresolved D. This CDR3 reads CASSASSTGANVLTF. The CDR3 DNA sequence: TGTGCCAGCAGCGCTTCAAGTACTGGGGCCAACGTCCTGACTTTC.